Listed below are T cell receptor beta chains from one sample, sequenced in a study of blood T cell repertoires in COVID-19. Here immunoSEQ multiplex PCR was the method, and the copy in TCRdb shows in-frame clones only, minus some. The data hold 330,000 or so clones, with about 88% observed a single time. Material for sequencing was PBMCs or T cells enriched from blood (not recorded which). The receptors here all came from a young woman who had been exposed to COVID-19. CDR3s include the opening cysteine and the closing phenylalanine or tryptophan. D genes are given only for firm matches. For some rows the clone size is stated as once, few or many, or as a class when expanded; others skip it.

16,NA,TRBJ2-5,TRBD2,TRBV3-1/TRBV3-2,TGTGCCAGCAGCCAAGATACGGAGCGGGGCCAAGAGACCCAGTACTTC,CASSQDTERGQETQYF
15,NA,TRBJ2-7,TRBD2,TRBV7-2,TGTGCCAGCAGCCTAGCACCAGCGGGAGACTACGAGCAGTACTTC,CASSLAPAGDYEQYF
18,once,TRBJ1-4,NA,TRBV7-9,TGTGCCAGCAGCTCTCGGGCGGGTGGTCCTGCAACTAATGAAAAACTGTTTTTT,CASSSRAGGPATNEKLFF
15,NA,TRBJ1-1,NA,TRBV3-1/TRBV3-2,TGTGCCAGCAGCCAAGGGCGGGGGGAAAACACTGAAGCTTTCTTT,CASSQGRGENTEAFF
15,once,TRBJ1-5,NA,TRBV30,TGTGCCTGGAGTCTCAGGGATGTCGGCAATCAGCCCCAGCATTTT,CAWSLRDVGNQPQHF
15,NA,TRBJ1-6,TRBD1,TRBV18,TGTGCCAGCTCACTGTCGACAGGGGCAGAAGAGGCCCTCCACTTT,CASSLSTGAEEALHF
14,NA,TRBJ2-1,NA,TRBV7-9,TGTGCCAGCAGCCCCATAACAGGCTACAATGAGCAGTTCTTC,CASSPITGYNEQFF
18,once,TRBJ2-5,TRBD2,TRBV5-1,TGCGCCAGCAGCTTGGCCCCGTCAGTAGCGGGAGCTGGGGAGACCCAGTACTTC,CASSLAPSVAGAGETQYF
15,NA,TRBJ2-5,TRBD2,TRBV3-1/TRBV3-2,TGTGCCAGCAGCCAACTAGCGGGAGGCCAAGAGACCCAGTACTTC,CASSQLAGGQETQYF
15,NA,TRBJ2-1,TRBD2,TRBV3-1/TRBV3-2,TGTGCCAGCAGCGAAGGGACTAGCGGGAGGGATGAGCAGTTCTTC,CASSEGTSGRDEQFF
15,NA,TRBJ2-3,NA,TRBV2,TGTGCCAGCAGTGAGTTAGGACAGATAACAGATACGCAGTATTTT,CASSELGQITDTQYF
13,NA,TRBJ2-2,NA,TRBV5-1,TGCGCCAGCAGCTTGGCAGCGACCGGGGAGCTGTTTTTT,CASSLAATGELFF
15,NA,TRBJ2-1,NA,TRBV3-1/TRBV3-2,TGTGCCAGCAGCCAAGATTCCGCGGGGTACAATGAGCAGTTCTTC,CASSQDSAGYNEQFF
13,NA,TRBJ2-7,NA,TRBV27,TGTGCCAGCAGTTTGTCCGGAGTTTCCGAGCAGTACTTC,CASSLSGVSEQYF
14,NA,TRBJ1-1,TRBD1,TRBV7-9,TGTGCCAGCAGACCCCTACAGGGGGGGACTGAAGCTTTCTTT,CASRPLQGGTEAFF
15,NA,TRBJ2-3,TRBD2,TRBV6-5,TGTGCCAGCAGTTACGGGCTAGCGGGCACAGATACGCAGTATTTT,CASSYGLAGTDTQYF
12,NA,TRBJ1-1,NA,TRBV27,TGTGCCAGCAGGGGGAGACTGGGCCAAGCTTTCTTT,CASRGRLGQAFF
14,NA,TRBJ1-1,NA,TRBV10-3,TGTGCCATCAGTGTTTTTAGCAACAACACTGAAGCTTTCTTT,CAISVFSNNTEAFF
16,NA,TRBJ1-5,TRBD1,TRBV7-8,TGTGCCAGCAGCTCGGGACAGGGGTTGTGGAATCAGCCCCAGCATTTT,CASSSGQGLWNQPQHF
15,NA,TRBJ2-7,NA,TRBV14,TGTGCCAGCAGCCAATTTCATCGGGGGTCCTACGAGCAGTACTTC,CASSQFHRGSYEQYF
20,NA,TRBJ1-3,TRBD1,TRBV30,TGTGCCTGGAGCAGGACACCGGGACAGTTTCTTGTAAGCTCTGGAAACACCATATATTTT,CAWSRTPGQFLVSSGNTIYF
11,NA,TRBJ2-1,NA,TRBV28,TGTGCCAGCAGGGCTCCTGGTGAGCAGTTCTTC,CASRAPGEQFF
14,NA,TRBJ2-7,NA,TRBV5-1,TGCGCCAGCAGCTCGGGGGCAGGGGGCTACGAGCAGTACTTC,CASSSGAGGYEQYF
15,once,TRBJ2-1,TRBD2,TRBV9,TGTGCCAGCAGCGTAGCGACTAGCAGCAACAATGAGCAGTTCTTC,CASSVATSSNNEQFF
16,NA,TRBJ2-7,TRBD1,TRBV4-1,TGCGCCAGCAGCCAAGATGCGCCGGGACAGGGACTCGAGCAGTACTTC,CASSQDAPGQGLEQYF
13,NA,TRBJ2-7,NA,TRBV24-1,TGTGCCACCAGTGATGGGAGCTCCTACGAGCAGTACTTC,CATSDGSSYEQYF
15,NA,TRBJ2-7,TRBD2,TRBV4-1,TGCGCCAGCAGCGAACAGCGGGAGGACCCCTACGAGCAGTACTTC,CASSEQREDPYEQYF
17,NA,TRBJ2-4,NA,TRBV2,TGTGCCAGCAGTGATCTCGGATCGGGGAGTGCCAAAAACATTCAGTACTTC,CASSDLGSGSAKNIQYF
14,NA,TRBJ2-1,TRBD2,TRBV20-1,TGCAGTGCTAGTCGTACTAGCGGGAGTTATGAGCAGTTCTTC,CSASRTSGSYEQFF
20,NA,TRBJ1-1,TRBD1,TRBV3-1/TRBV3-2,TGTGCCAGCAGCCAAGCCCCCAGTCGTAGCAGGGGGAAGAAGAACACTGAAGCTTTCTTT,CASSQAPSRSRGKKNTEAFF
14,NA,TRBJ2-1,TRBD2,TRBV5-1,TGCGCCAGCAGCTTGACTAGCGGACTCAATGAGCAGTTCTTC,CASSLTSGLNEQFF
18,once,TRBJ2-3,TRBD2,TRBV24-1,TGTGCCACCAGTGATTTGCGGACTAGCGGGACCCGGGGAGATACGCAGTATTTT,CATSDLRTSGTRGDTQYF
20,NA,TRBJ2-6,NA,TRBV24-1,TGTGCCACCAGTGGTAGGGGTGTTGGGGCCCCCGTCTCTGGGGCCAACGTCCTGACTTTC,CATSGRGVGAPVSGANVLTF
10,few,TRBJ2-1,NA,TRBV2,TGTGCCAGCAGCGGGATCTCGGAGTTCTTC,CASSGISEFF
14,NA,TRBJ2-3,TRBD2,TRBV7-8,TGTGCCAGCAGCCGCACCCTTACTAGCGGGGGGCAGTATTTT,CASSRTLTSGGQYF
13,NA,TRBJ1-4,NA,TRBV11-2,TGTGCCAGCAGCGCCCGGGGGGAGGGAAAACTGTTTTTT,CASSARGEGKLFF
14,NA,TRBJ1-2,NA,TRBV11-3,TGTGCCAGCAGCATTTCTACAGGGAGGGGAGGCTACACCTTC,CASSISTGRGGYTF
15,once,TRBJ1-4,NA,TRBV18,TGTGCCAGCTCACCTCTCCCAGGAGGGAATGAAAAACTGTTTTTT,CASSPLPGGNEKLFF
15,NA,TRBJ1-5,NA,TRBV28,TGTGCCAGCCGTTTCGAGGGGGGGCCACATCAGCCCCAGCATTTT,CASRFEGGPHQPQHF
15,NA,TRBJ2-1,NA,TRBV27,TGTGCCAGCAGTTTTGTACGCTACTCCTACAATGAGCAGTTCTTC,CASSFVRYSYNEQFF
14,NA,TRBJ1-3,NA,TRBV28,TGTGCCAGCAGTTCGCAGGGGCGAGGAAACACCATATATTTT,CASSSQGRGNTIYF
13,NA,TRBJ1-2,NA,TRBV30,TGTGCCTGGAGTGTACGGGGGGCAGGTGGCTACACCTTC,CAWSVRGAGGYTF
15,NA,TRBJ2-6,TRBD1,TRBV19,TGTGCCACCACACAGGGGGCCGCTGGGGCCAACGTCCTGACTTTC,CATTQGAAGANVLTF
16,NA,TRBJ1-2,TRBD1,TRBV27,TGTGCCAGCAGCCCAAGTCCGGGACAGGGGTTCTATGGCTACACCTTC,CASSPSPGQGFYGYTF
14,NA,TRBJ1-6,NA,TRBV19,TGTGCCAGTAGTATAGGCGGCAAACATTCACCCCTCCACTTT,CASSIGGKHSPLHF
14,NA,TRBJ1-4,NA,TRBV28,TGTGCCAGCAGTTTCCGCGGTCTAAATGAAAAACTGTTTTTT,CASSFRGLNEKLFF
13,NA,TRBJ2-3,NA,TRBV5-1,TGCGCCAGCAGGGCGGGCAGCACAGATACGCAGTATTTT,CASRAGSTDTQYF
13,NA,TRBJ2-1,TRBD2,TRBV6-2/TRBV6-3,TGTGCCAGCAGCCGACTAGCAGTCAATGAGCAGTTCTTC,CASSRLAVNEQFF
14,NA,TRBJ2-7,TRBD1,TRBV28,TGTGCCAGCAGTCCTGGGACAGGGGCCTACGAGCAGTACTTC,CASSPGTGAYEQYF
13,NA,TRBJ1-2,NA,TRBV29-1,TGCAGCGTTGGGGAGTGGGGTTTTGGGGGCTACACCTTC,CSVGEWGFGGYTF
11,NA,TRBJ2-3,NA,TRBV9,TGTGCCAGCAGTATAACAGATACGCAGTATTTT,CASSITDTQYF
14,NA,TRBJ1-2,TRBD1,TRBV9,TGTGCCAGCAGCGCCCAACAGGGGGCATATGGCTACACCTTC,CASSAQQGAYGYTF
15,NA,TRBJ1-4,NA,TRBV27,TGTGCCAGCAGTTTATCGGTTGGGGGGAGCGAAAAACTGTTTTTT,CASSLSVGGSEKLFF
12,NA,TRBJ2-5,NA,TRBV29-1,TGCAGCGTTGGTCCACAGCAAGAGACCCAGTACTTC,CSVGPQQETQYF